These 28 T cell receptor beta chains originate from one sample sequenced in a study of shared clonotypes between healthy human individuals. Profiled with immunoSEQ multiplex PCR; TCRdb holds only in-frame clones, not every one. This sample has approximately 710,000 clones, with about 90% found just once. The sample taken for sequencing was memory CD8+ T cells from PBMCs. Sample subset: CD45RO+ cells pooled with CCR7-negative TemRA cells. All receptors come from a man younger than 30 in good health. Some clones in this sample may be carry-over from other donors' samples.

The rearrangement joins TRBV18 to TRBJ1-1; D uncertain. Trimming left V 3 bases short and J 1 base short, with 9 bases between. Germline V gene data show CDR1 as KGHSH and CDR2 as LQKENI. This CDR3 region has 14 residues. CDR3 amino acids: CASSPTTANTEAFF. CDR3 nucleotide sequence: TGTGCCAGCTCACCGACAACAGCGAACACTGAAGCTTTCTTT.

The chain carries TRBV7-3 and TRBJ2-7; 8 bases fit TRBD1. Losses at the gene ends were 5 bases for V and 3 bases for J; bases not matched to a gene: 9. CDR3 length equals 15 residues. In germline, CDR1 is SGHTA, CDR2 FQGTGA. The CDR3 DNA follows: TGTGCCAGCAGCGCTGGGACAGGCCGTAACTACGAGCAGTACTTC. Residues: CASSAGTGRNYEQYF.

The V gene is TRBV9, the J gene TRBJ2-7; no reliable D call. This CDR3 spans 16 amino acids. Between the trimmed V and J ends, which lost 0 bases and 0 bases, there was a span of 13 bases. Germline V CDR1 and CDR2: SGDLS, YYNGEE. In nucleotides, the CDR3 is TGTGCCAGCAGCGTAGGTAGTGGATCGGGCTCCTACGAGCAGTACTTC. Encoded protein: CASSVGSGSGSYEQYF.

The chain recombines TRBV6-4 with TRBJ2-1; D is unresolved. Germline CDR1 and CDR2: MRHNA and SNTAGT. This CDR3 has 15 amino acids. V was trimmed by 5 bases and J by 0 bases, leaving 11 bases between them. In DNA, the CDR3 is TGTGCCAGCAGTACAGACGCGAGCTCCTACAATGAGCAGTTCTTC. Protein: CASSTDASSYNEQFF.

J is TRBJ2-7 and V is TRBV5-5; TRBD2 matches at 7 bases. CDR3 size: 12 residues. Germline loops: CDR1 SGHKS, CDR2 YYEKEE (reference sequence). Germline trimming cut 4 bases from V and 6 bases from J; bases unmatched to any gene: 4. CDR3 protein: CASSTGGAEQYF. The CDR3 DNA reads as TGTGCCAGCAGCACGGGGGGAGCCGAGCAGTACTTC.

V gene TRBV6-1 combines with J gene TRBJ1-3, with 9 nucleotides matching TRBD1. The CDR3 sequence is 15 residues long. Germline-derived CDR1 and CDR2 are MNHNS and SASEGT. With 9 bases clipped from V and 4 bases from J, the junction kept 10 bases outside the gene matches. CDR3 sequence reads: CASTFSTGGGNTIYF. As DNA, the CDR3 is TGTGCCAGTACTTTCTCGACAGGGGGAGGAAACACCATATATTTT.

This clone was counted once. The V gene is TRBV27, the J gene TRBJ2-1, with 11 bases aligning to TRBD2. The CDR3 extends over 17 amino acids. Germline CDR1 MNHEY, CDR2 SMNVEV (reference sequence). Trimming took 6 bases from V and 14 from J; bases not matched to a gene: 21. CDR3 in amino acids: CASRYLGLADKTVGEFF. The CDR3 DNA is TGTGCCAGCAGATACCTGGGACTAGCGGACAAAACGGTGGGGGAGTTCTTC.

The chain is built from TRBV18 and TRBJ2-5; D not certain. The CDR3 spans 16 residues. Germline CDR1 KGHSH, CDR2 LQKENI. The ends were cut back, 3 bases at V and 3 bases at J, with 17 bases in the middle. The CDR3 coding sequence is TGTGCCAGCTCACCCCTATTCGTTGACGGAGAAGAGACCCAGTACTTC. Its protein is CASSPLFVDGEETQYF.

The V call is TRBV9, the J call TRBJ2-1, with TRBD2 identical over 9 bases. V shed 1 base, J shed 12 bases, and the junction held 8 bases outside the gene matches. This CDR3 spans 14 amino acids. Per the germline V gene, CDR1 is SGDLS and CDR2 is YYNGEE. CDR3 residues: CASSVFAGGPAQFF. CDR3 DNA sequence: TGTGCCAGCAGCGTATTCGCGGGAGGGCCGGCGCAGTTCTTC.

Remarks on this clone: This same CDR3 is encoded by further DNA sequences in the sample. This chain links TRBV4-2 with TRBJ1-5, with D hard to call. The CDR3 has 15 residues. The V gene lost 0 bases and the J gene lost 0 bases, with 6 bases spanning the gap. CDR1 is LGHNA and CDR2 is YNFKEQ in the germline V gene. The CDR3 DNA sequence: TGTGCCAGCAGCCAAGAGAGGTATAGCAATCAGCCCCAGCATTTT. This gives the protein CASSQERYSNQPQHF.

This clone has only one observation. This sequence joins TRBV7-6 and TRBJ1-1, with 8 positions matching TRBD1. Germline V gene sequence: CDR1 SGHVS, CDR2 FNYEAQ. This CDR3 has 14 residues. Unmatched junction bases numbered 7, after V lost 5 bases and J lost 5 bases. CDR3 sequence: CASSLTGDGTEAFF. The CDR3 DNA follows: TGTGCCAGCAGCCTGACAGGGGACGGGACTGAAGCTTTCTTT.

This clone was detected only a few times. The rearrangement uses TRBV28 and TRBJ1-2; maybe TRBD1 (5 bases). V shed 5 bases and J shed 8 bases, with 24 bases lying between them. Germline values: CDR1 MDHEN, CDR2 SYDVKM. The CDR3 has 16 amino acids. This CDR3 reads CASSPQGGVALNGYTF. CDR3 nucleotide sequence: TGTGCCAGCAGTCCCCAGGGAGGGGTAGCGCTAAACGGCTACACCTTC.

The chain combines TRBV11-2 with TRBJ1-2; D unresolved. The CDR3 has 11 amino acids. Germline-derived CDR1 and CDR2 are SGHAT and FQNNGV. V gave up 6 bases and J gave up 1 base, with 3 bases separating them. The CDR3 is CASRDNYGYTF. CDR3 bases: TGTGCCAGCAGGGATAACTATGGCTACACCTTC.

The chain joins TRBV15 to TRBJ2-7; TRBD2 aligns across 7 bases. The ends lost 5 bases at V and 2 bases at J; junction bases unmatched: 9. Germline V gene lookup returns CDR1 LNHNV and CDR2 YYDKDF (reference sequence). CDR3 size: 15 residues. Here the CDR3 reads CATSFPGGGAYEQYF. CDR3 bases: TGTGCCACCAGCTTCCCGGGTGGGGGGGCCTACGAGCAGTACTTC.

In DNA form, the CDR3 reads TGTGCCAGCAGCCCCGGGACGGGGGGGTATGGCTACACCTTC. It specifies CASSPGTGGYGYTF. The chain employs TRBV7-3 and TRBJ1-2; tentatively, D is TRBD1 (5 bases). From germline, CDR1 is SGHTA and CDR2 FQGTGA. With 5 bases removed from V and 5 bases from J, the gap between germline ends came to 15 bases. The CDR3 is 14 residues long.

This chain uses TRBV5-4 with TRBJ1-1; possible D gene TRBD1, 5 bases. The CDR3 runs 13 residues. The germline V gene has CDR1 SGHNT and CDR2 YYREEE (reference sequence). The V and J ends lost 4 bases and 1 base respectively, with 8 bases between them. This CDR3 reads CASSGTSNTEAFF. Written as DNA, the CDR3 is TGTGCCAGCAGCGGGACCTCGAACACTGAAGCTTTCTTT.

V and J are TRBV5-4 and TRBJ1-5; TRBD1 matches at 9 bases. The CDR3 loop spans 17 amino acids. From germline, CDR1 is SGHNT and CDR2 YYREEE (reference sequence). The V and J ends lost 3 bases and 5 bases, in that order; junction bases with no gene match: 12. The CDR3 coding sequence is TGTGCCAGCAGCTCTACCGGGACAGGGATAATAGATCAGCCCCAGCATTTT. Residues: CASSSTGTGIIDQPQHF.

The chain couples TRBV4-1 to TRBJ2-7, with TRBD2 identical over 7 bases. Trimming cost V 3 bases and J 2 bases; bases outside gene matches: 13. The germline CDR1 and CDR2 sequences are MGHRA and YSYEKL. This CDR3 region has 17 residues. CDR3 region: CASSQGRLAGVTYEQYF. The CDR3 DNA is TGCGCCAGCAGCCAGGGACGGCTGGCGGGAGTAACCTACGAGCAGTACTTC.

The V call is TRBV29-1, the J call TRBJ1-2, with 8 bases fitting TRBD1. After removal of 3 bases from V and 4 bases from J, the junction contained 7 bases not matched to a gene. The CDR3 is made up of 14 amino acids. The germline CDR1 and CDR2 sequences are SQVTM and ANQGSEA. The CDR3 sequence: CSVDRTGSPYGYTF. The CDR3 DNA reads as TGCAGCGTTGACCGGACAGGGTCTCCCTATGGCTACACCTTC.

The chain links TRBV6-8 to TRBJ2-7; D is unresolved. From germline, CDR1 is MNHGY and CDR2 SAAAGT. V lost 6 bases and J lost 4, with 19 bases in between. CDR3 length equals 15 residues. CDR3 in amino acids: CASRPTPATLYEQYF. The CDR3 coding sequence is TGTGCCAGCAGACCGACTCCGGCCACTTTGTACGAGCAGTACTTC.

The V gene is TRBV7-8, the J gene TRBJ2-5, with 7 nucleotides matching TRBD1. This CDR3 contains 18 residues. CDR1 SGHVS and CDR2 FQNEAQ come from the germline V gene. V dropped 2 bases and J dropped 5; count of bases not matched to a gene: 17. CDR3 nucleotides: TGTGCCAGCAGCTTACGGCCGACAGGGTTCGGGGCTGTGGAGACCCAGTACTTC. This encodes CASSLRPTGFGAVETQYF.

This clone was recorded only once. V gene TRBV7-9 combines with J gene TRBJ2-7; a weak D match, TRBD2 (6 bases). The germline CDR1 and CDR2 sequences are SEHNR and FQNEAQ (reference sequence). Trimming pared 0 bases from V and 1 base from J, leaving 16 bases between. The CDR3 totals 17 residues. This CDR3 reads CASSLAVSEGGSYEQYF. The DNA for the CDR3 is TGTGCCAGCAGCTTAGCCGTTTCGGAGGGAGGTTCCTACGAGCAGTACTTC.

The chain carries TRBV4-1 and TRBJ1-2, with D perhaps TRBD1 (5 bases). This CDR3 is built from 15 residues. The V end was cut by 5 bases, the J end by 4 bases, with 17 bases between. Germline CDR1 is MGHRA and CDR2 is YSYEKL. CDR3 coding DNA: TGCGCCAGCAGCGGGGAGGGGCGAGCTTTCTATGGCTACACCTTC. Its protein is CASSGEGRAFYGYTF.

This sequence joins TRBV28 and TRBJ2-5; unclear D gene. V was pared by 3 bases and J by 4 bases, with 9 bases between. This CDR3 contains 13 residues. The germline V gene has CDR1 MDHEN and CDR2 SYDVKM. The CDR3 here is CASSFSTGETQYF. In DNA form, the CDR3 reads TGTGCCAGCAGTTTTTCGACTGGAGAGACCCAGTACTTC.

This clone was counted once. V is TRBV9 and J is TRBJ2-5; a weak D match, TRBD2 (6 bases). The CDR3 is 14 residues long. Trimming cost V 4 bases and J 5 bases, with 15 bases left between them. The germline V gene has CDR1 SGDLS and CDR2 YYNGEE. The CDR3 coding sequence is TGTGCCAGCAGCACATCCCCAGGGAGGGAGACCCAGTACTTC. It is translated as CASSTSPGRETQYF.

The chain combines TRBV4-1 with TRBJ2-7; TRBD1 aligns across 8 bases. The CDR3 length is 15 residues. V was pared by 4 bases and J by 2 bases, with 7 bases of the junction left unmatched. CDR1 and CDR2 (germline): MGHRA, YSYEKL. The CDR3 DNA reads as TGCGCCAGCAGCCCCGGGACAGGCCCAACCTACGAGCAGTACTTC. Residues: CASSPGTGPTYEQYF.

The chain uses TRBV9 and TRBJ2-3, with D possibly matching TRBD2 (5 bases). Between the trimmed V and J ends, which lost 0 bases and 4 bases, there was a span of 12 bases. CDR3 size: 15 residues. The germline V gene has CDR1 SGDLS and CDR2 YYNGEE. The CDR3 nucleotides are TGTGCCAGCAGCGTAGGTACCGGGGTGGCAGATACGCAGTATTTT. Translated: CASSVGTGVADTQYF.

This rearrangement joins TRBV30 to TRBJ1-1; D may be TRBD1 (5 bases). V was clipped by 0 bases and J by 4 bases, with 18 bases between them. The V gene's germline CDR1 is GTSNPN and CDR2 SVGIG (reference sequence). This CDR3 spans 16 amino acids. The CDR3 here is CAWSVRGVWVSTEAFF. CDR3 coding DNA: TGTGCCTGGAGTGTACGAGGGGTATGGGTGAGCACTGAAGCTTTCTTT.